Listed below are T cell receptor beta chains from one sample, sequenced in a study of T-cell reconstitution after alpha-beta-depleted transplantation in children. TCRdb called the PCR reads again in MiXCR, with one record for every CDR3 protein. The table shows 580,000 or so distinct CDR3 sequences, with roughly 23% occurring only once. The sample was PBMCs, mostly from graft donor cells, taken 360 days after TCRalphabeta/CD19-depleted stem cell transplant. The receptors stem from a boy in the first two years of life who had a stem cell transplant for acute myeloid leukemia, so the T cells may come from the graft donor. The CDR3 runs from the conserved cysteine through the conserved F or W. The order of the fields is V gene, J gene, D gene, clone size, CDR3 DNA, CDR3 protein. The D gene is left open where the match is weak. Some rows have no size entry. The others give once, few or many, or a class for an expanded clone.

v_gene: TRBV7-2
j_gene: TRBJ2-7
d_gene: TRBD1
abundance: many
CDR3nt: TGTGCCAGCAGCTCCCGGACAGGGTACGAGCGGTACTTC
CDR3aa: CASSSRTGYERYF

v_gene: TRBV10-3
j_gene: TRBJ2-6
d_gene: TRBD1
abundance: .
CDR3nt: TGTGCCATCAGGGACAGGTCCCACTCTGGGGCCAACGTCCTGACTTTC
CDR3aa: CAIRDRSHSGANVLTF

v_gene: TRBV28
j_gene: TRBJ2-5
d_gene: .
abundance: .
CDR3nt: TGTGCCAGCAGTTTAGGGCAGGGGCGGACAGAGACCCAGTACTTC
CDR3aa: CASSLGQGRTETQYF

v_gene: TRBV6-1
j_gene: TRBJ1-6
d_gene: TRBD1
abundance: few
CDR3nt: TGTGCCAGCAATCCTCTTGTCGGGACAGTCTCTTCACCCCTCCACTTT
CDR3aa: CASNPLVGTVSSPLHF

v_gene: TRBV20-1
j_gene: TRBJ2-7
d_gene: .
abundance: many
CDR3nt: TGCAGTGCTAGAGGAGGACCCCCCCAATCCGACGAGCAGTACTTC
CDR3aa: CSARGGPPQSDEQYF

v_gene: TRBV12-3/TRBV12-4
j_gene: TRBJ2-1
d_gene: .
abundance: many
CDR3nt: TGTGCCAGCAGTTTAGCCCAGGGGATCTCCTACAATGAGCAGTTCTTC
CDR3aa: CASSLAQGISYNEQFF

v_gene: TRBV12-3/TRBV12-4
j_gene: TRBJ2-2
d_gene: .
abundance: few
CDR3nt: TGTGCCAGCAGTGGGGGTGGTCCGAACACCGGGGAGCTGTTTTTT
CDR3aa: CASSGGGPNTGELFF

v_gene: TRBV5-5
j_gene: TRBJ2-1
d_gene: .
abundance: many
CDR3nt: TGTGCCAGCAGCTTGGAGTCCGTTTCCAATGAGCAGTTCTTC
CDR3aa: CASSLESVSNEQFF

v_gene: TRBV5-1
j_gene: TRBJ2-1
d_gene: TRBD2
abundance: .
CDR3nt: TGCGCCAGCAGCTACGATCCTAGCGGGGCCTACAATGAGCAGTTCTTC
CDR3aa: CASSYDPSGAYNEQFF

v_gene: TRBV5-1
j_gene: TRBJ1-1
d_gene: .
abundance: many
CDR3nt: TGCGCCAGCAGCTTGGCGGTTGGCACTGAAGCTTTCTTT
CDR3aa: CASSLAVGTEAFF

v_gene: TRBV5-1
j_gene: TRBJ2-7
d_gene: .
abundance: many
CDR3nt: TGCGCCAGCAGCTCCTGGGGCGAGCAGTACTTC
CDR3aa: CASSSWGEQYF

v_gene: TRBV29-1
j_gene: TRBJ1-1
d_gene: TRBD1
abundance: many
CDR3nt: TGCAGCGTAACAGGGGCCTTAAACACTGAAGCTTTCTTT
CDR3aa: CSVTGALNTEAFF

v_gene: TRBV21-1
j_gene: TRBJ1-4
d_gene: .
abundance: .
CDR3nt: TGTGCCAGCGGATGGACCGGGACAGCAACTAATGAAAAACTGTTTTTT
CDR3aa: CASGWTGTATNEKLFF

v_gene: TRBV29-1
j_gene: TRBJ2-1
d_gene: .
abundance: many
CDR3nt: TGCAGCGTTCACGAGGCGAGCTCCTACAATGAGCAGTTCTTC
CDR3aa: CSVHEASSYNEQFF

v_gene: TRBV20-1
j_gene: TRBJ1-3
d_gene: .
abundance: few
CDR3nt: TGCAGTGCTAGAGGGTACCAGGGGACTGGAAACACCATATATTTT
CDR3aa: CSARGYQGTGNTIYF

v_gene: TRBV29-1
j_gene: TRBJ2-3
d_gene: .
abundance: many
CDR3nt: TGCAGCGTTGAGGACAGTTTCCCCACAGATACGCAGTATTTT
CDR3aa: CSVEDSFPTDTQYF

v_gene: TRBV6-1
j_gene: TRBJ1-2
d_gene: TRBD1
abundance: .
CDR3nt: TGTGCCAGCAGTACAGGGGCTCCCTATGGCTACACCTTC
CDR3aa: CASSTGAPYGYTF

v_gene: TRBV6-5
j_gene: TRBJ2-1
d_gene: .
abundance: few
CDR3nt: TGTGCCAGCAGTTCCGAACCCTCTGGTCGTGAGCAGTTCTTC
CDR3aa: CASSSEPSGREQFF

v_gene: TRBV7-3
j_gene: TRBJ2-2
d_gene: .
abundance: .
CDR3nt: TGTGCCAGCAGTTCAACCTGGACCGGGGAGCTGTTTTTT
CDR3aa: CASSSTWTGELFF

v_gene: TRBV3-1
j_gene: TRBJ2-1
d_gene: TRBD2
abundance: few
CDR3nt: TGTGCCAGCAGCCCTCTAGCGGGGGGGGCGGTTCCATACAATGAGCAGTTCTTC
CDR3aa: CASSPLAGGAVPYNEQFF

v_gene: TRBV27
j_gene: TRBJ2-5
d_gene: .
abundance: .
CDR3nt: TGTGCCAGCAGCAACTCCGTGTACCAAGAGACCCAGTACTTC
CDR3aa: CASSNSVYQETQYF

v_gene: TRBV4-3
j_gene: TRBJ2-7
d_gene: .
abundance: .
CDR3nt: TGCGCCAGCAGCCAAGGGGGGGGCGAGACCTACGAGCAGTACTTC
CDR3aa: CASSQGGGETYEQYF

v_gene: TRBV12-3/TRBV12-4
j_gene: TRBJ2-2
d_gene: .
abundance: .
CDR3nt: TGTGCCAGCAGGGGACTTCACGGGGAGCTGTTTTTT
CDR3aa: CASRGLHGELFF

v_gene: TRBV20-1
j_gene: TRBJ1-3
d_gene: TRBD1
abundance: few
CDR3nt: TGCAGTGCTCCGAGCAGGGGGCTTGGAAACACCATATATTTT
CDR3aa: CSAPSRGLGNTIYF

v_gene: TRBV7-2
j_gene: TRBJ2-5
d_gene: TRBD1
abundance: .
CDR3nt: TGTGCCAGCAGCGTGGGACAGGGGGTAGAGACCCAGTACTTC
CDR3aa: CASSVGQGVETQYF

v_gene: TRBV6-2/TRBV6-3
j_gene: TRBJ2-5
d_gene: TRBD2
abundance: .
CDR3nt: TGTGCCAGTGGTCGGGGGGGGCCGCCCCAAGAGACCCAGTACTTC
CDR3aa: CASGRGGPPQETQYF

v_gene: TRBV12-3/TRBV12-4
j_gene: TRBJ1-4
d_gene: .
abundance: many
CDR3nt: TGTGCCAGCAGCCGGACGGGGGTGGCTAATGAAAAACTGTTTTTT
CDR3aa: CASSRTGVANEKLFF

v_gene: TRBV7-2
j_gene: TRBJ1-4
d_gene: TRBD1
abundance: many
CDR3nt: TGTGCCAGCAGCTTAGGCCGAGGGACAGGGGCCGAAAAACTGTTTTTT
CDR3aa: CASSLGRGTGAEKLFF

v_gene: TRBV14
j_gene: TRBJ2-1
d_gene: .
abundance: many
CDR3nt: TGTGCCAGCAGCCAAGCAGCAGTCACTGAGCAGTTCTTC
CDR3aa: CASSQAAVTEQFF

v_gene: TRBV10-3
j_gene: TRBJ1-6
d_gene: .
abundance: many
CDR3nt: TGTGCCATCAGTGGGGTAGGACAGAGCAATTCACCCCTCCACTTT
CDR3aa: CAISGVGQSNSPLHF

v_gene: TRBV20-1
j_gene: TRBJ1-2
d_gene: .
abundance: .
CDR3nt: TGCAGTGCTAGAGCCCTGGGGGACACTTCAAGGTATAACTATGGCTACACCTTC
CDR3aa: CSARALGDTSRYNYGYTF

v_gene: TRBV12-3/TRBV12-4
j_gene: TRBJ2-1
d_gene: TRBD2
abundance: .
CDR3nt: TGTGCCAGCAGTTTACTAGCGGGGACCTACAATGAGCAGTTCTTC
CDR3aa: CASSLLAGTYNEQFF

v_gene: TRBV20-1
j_gene: TRBJ2-3
d_gene: TRBD1
abundance: few
CDR3nt: TGCAGTGCTTTAACCGGGACAGGGCACACAGATACGCAGTATTTT
CDR3aa: CSALTGTGHTDTQYF

v_gene: TRBV12-3/TRBV12-4
j_gene: TRBJ1-2
d_gene: .
abundance: many
CDR3nt: TGTGCCAGCAGTCCTAGGACGGTCTATGGCTACACCTTC
CDR3aa: CASSPRTVYGYTF

v_gene: TRBV29-1
j_gene: TRBJ2-4
d_gene: .
abundance: many
CDR3nt: TGCAGCGTCGCCGAGCTAACAGCCAAAAACATTCAGTACTTC
CDR3aa: CSVAELTAKNIQYF

v_gene: TRBV11-2
j_gene: TRBJ2-2
d_gene: TRBD2
abundance: .
CDR3nt: TGTGCCAGCAGCCGCTCCTACCGTCTAGCGGGCCTGACCGGGGAGCTGTTTTTT
CDR3aa: CASSRSYRLAGLTGELFF

v_gene: TRBV10-2
j_gene: TRBJ1-3
d_gene: .
abundance: .
CDR3nt: TGCGCCAGCAGTGGCGGGGCCAACTCTGGAAACACCATATATTTT
CDR3aa: CASSGGANSGNTIYF

v_gene: TRBV11-1
j_gene: TRBJ2-3
d_gene: .
abundance: .
CDR3nt: TGTGCCAGCAGCCCTATCGGAATTGAGGGGGTAGGCACAGATACGCAGTATTTT
CDR3aa: CASSPIGIEGVGTDTQYF

v_gene: TRBV24-1
j_gene: TRBJ2-1
d_gene: TRBD2
abundance: .
CDR3nt: TGTGCCACCAGTGCCCTGACTAGCGGGGTAAACAATGAGCAGTTCTTC
CDR3aa: CATSALTSGVNNEQFF

v_gene: TRBV27
j_gene: TRBJ2-7
d_gene: TRBD1
abundance: many
CDR3nt: TGTGCCAGCAGTTGGACAGGGGCCTACGAGCAGTACTTC
CDR3aa: CASSWTGAYEQYF

v_gene: TRBV6-5
j_gene: TRBJ2-1
d_gene: .
abundance: .
CDR3nt: TGTGCCAGCAGTTACAGCGGCCAGGGGATGAGAGATGAGCAGTTCTTC
CDR3aa: CASSYSGQGMRDEQFF

v_gene: TRBV20-1
j_gene: TRBJ1-5
d_gene: .
abundance: few
CDR3nt: TGCAGTGCCACGGGGTTGCAGGTTAATCAGCCCCAGCATTTT
CDR3aa: CSATGLQVNQPQHF

v_gene: TRBV10-3
j_gene: TRBJ2-5
d_gene: .
abundance: few
CDR3nt: TGTGCCATCAGGGGGGACTCGGAAGAGACCCAGTACTTC
CDR3aa: CAIRGDSEETQYF

v_gene: TRBV20-1
j_gene: TRBJ1-5
d_gene: TRBD1
abundance: .
CDR3nt: TGCAGTGCTAGGAGGGGGACAGGGGGGAGCAATCAGCCCCAGCATTTT
CDR3aa: CSARRGTGGSNQPQHF

v_gene: TRBV29-1
j_gene: TRBJ2-3
d_gene: TRBD2
abundance: few
CDR3nt: TGCAGCGGACTACTAGCGGCAAGCGCAGATACGCAGTATTTT
CDR3aa: CSGLLAASADTQYF

v_gene: TRBV28
j_gene: TRBJ2-3
d_gene: .
abundance: few
CDR3nt: TGTGCCAGCAGTTTATACAGGACAGATACGCAGTATTTT
CDR3aa: CASSLYRTDTQYF

v_gene: TRBV11-3
j_gene: TRBJ2-7
d_gene: .
abundance: .
CDR3nt: TGTGCCAGCAGACCGGGGACGCCGCACTACGAGCAGTACTTC
CDR3aa: CASRPGTPHYEQYF

v_gene: TRBV6-6
j_gene: TRBJ1-1
d_gene: TRBD1
abundance: few
CDR3nt: TGTGCCAGCAGTTATGGACAGGGGGGTGAAGCTTTCTTT
CDR3aa: CASSYGQGGEAFF

v_gene: TRBV29-1
j_gene: TRBJ1-2
d_gene: .
abundance: many
CDR3nt: TGCAGCGTCGCCCAGAGGGGCTATGGCTACACCTTC
CDR3aa: CSVAQRGYGYTF

v_gene: TRBV7-2
j_gene: TRBJ2-5
d_gene: .
abundance: many
CDR3nt: TGTGCCAGCAGCTTCACGGGGGGCGAGGAGACCCAGTACTTC
CDR3aa: CASSFTGGEETQYF

v_gene: TRBV7-2
j_gene: TRBJ2-7
d_gene: .
abundance: .
CDR3nt: TGTGCCAGCAGCTTCAGTTTAGGGCCCTACGAGCAGTACTTC
CDR3aa: CASSFSLGPYEQYF

v_gene: TRBV11-2
j_gene: TRBJ1-4
d_gene: TRBD1
abundance: many
CDR3nt: TGTGCCAGCAGCCCATTCCGGGACAGGGCACAAAAACTGTTTTTT
CDR3aa: CASSPFRDRAQKLFF

v_gene: TRBV20-1
j_gene: TRBJ2-7
d_gene: TRBD1
abundance: .
CDR3nt: TGCAGTGCTAGGGACAGGGTCAAAGGCGAGCAGTACTTC
CDR3aa: CSARDRVKGEQYF